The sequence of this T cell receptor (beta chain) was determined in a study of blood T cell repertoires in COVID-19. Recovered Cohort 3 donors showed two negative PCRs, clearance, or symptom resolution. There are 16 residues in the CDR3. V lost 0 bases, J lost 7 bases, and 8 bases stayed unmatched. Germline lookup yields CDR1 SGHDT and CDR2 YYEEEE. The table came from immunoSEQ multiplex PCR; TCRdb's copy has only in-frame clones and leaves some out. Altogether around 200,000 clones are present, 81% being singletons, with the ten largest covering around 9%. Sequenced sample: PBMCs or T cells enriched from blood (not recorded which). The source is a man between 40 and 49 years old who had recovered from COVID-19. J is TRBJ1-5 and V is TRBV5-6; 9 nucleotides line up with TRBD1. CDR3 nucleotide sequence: TGTGCCAGCAGCTTGGCCGGGGACAGGGTGCGCCAGCCCCAGCATTTT. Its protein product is CASSLAGDRVRQPQHF.